This TCR beta chain was documented in a study of T cells after yellow fever vaccination (dated by TCRdb to about 2019). Regarding the study in general: The SMART-Seq v4 Ultra Low Input RNA kit was used to prepare libraries from fractions with low cell numbers. To follow T-cell clones before and after primary and booster YFV17D yellow fever vaccination, bulk TCR alpha and beta repertoires were sequenced over time. Two healthy male donors, one aged 18 to 30 and one aged 30 to 40 years, were included in the cohort. Bulk PBMC replicates and cell subsets were isolated from blood drawn at multiple timepoints before and after both primary and secondary immunization. What the study reported, not specific to this receptor: Computational filtering was needed because FACS-sorted repertoires could contain abundant contaminating clonotypes from the bulk population. Only a couple of donors were included in the study, so the extent to which the findings can be generalized is limited. Most clones expanded after primary vaccination (96% of CD4 and 88% of CD8) were re-detected after the booster, suggesting that broad memory maintenance occurred. A small share of clonotypes occurred in both CD4 and CD8 compartments, likely arising from convergent recombination. The secondary T-cell response was found to be weaker but faster than the primary response, with a peak reached on day 5 rather than on day 15.

TCRdb lists the instrument as Illumina NovaSeq 6000. TCR cDNA was made using 5'RACE template switching, a step that added a universal primer site and unique molecular identifiers. Priming for cDNA synthesis came from both the TCR alpha and TCR beta constant segments. Library amplification involved two PCR steps, and the second step added sample barcodes and sequencing adapters. Sequencing of libraries was performed on Illumina HiSeq 2500 (2x100 bp) or NovaSeq (2x150 bp). On the authors' methods: Reads were demultiplexed and collapsed into UMI consensus sequences with MIGEC, and V(D)J alignment was performed with MiXCR. Using edgeR on replicate PBMC samples, clonotypes were called vaccine-responding if FDR was below 0.01 and the log2 fold change was above 5 up to day 15. Each bulk clonotype was labeled CD4 or CD8 based on which sequenced repertoire, CD4 or CD8, contained the clonotype at higher abundance. The public reads were run again by TCRdb, first through fastp at Q25 and then through MiXCR, and only productive beta chains were kept. Every entry covers one CDR3 protein and lists the most common genes and DNA from its rows. The V and J calls were not made by the authors but by TCRdb's processing. The sample has about 340,000 distinct CDR3 sequences on record, about 12% of them singletons. The ten largest clones capture more than 3% of the sample.

This clonotype was seen ten or more times. The antigen it binds to is not known. Base qualities are not provided; no much larger clone lies one nucleotide away. In the paper's terms, the treatment or condition label means: live attenuated yellow fever vaccine strain. PBMCs were isolated from peripheral blood using a standard Ficoll-Paque protocol. Dynabeads CD4 and CD8 positive selection kits were used to isolate the CD4 and CD8 T-cell fractions. TriZol was used to extract RNA from bulk PBMCs, CD4 and CD8 fractions, and dextramer-positive and dextramer-negative fractions. Relative to germline, V is 10 bases shorter and J is 4 bases shorter, with 16 bases between their ends. The CDR3, from cysteine to phenylalanine, totals 14 residues. The sequence is cut down to CDR3 DNA, 42 bases in frame from base 1. The germline V gene encodes CDR1 SEHNR and CDR2 FQNEAQ (reference sequence).

This TCR came from a man aged 18 to 30 who received the YFV17D yellow fever vaccine. The chain is encoded by TRBV7-9 joined to TRBJ1-4, and possibly TRBD1, on 6 matching bases. Here the sequenced sample was CD4+ T cells sorted from PBMCs, taken 15 days after the yellow fever booster vaccination. At the DNA level, the sequence is TGTGCCACCCAGAGGGGGACCCATAATGAAAAACTGTTTTTT. It specifies CATQRGTHNEKLFF. Extended through the reference TRBV7-9 and TRBJ1-4 proteins, this CDR3 yields the full variable domain: DTGVSQNPRHKITKRGQNVTFRCDPISEHNRLYWYRQTLGQGPEFLTYFQNEAQLEKSRLLSDRFSAERPKGSFSTLEIQRTEQGDSAMYLCATQRGTHNEKLFFGSGTQLSVL.